One sample yielded the 13 T cell receptor beta chains listed below, sequenced in a study of blood T cell repertoires in COVID-19. The assay was immunoSEQ multiplex PCR, and TCRdb's table has in-frame clones only and misses some. Of about 270,000 clones in the sample, about 86% were seen once. Sequencing used peripheral blood. These receptors originate from a woman under 40 with COVID-19, enrolled during active disease.

The chain uses TRBV3-1 (or the pseudogene TRBV3-2) and TRBJ2-2; maybe TRBD1 (5 bases). Germline values: CDR1 LGHDT, CDR2 YNNKEL (reference sequence). Trimming took 8 bases from V and 5 from J, leaving 9 bases between them. The CDR3 has 12 amino acids. The CDR3 DNA is TGTGCCAGCGGACCAGGGACCGGGGAGCTGTTTTTT. It encodes CASGPGTGELFF.

The DNA for the CDR3 is TGCGCCAGCAGCTCCCGGGACAGGGAAGGTGGGGAGCAGTTCTTC. Translating gives CASSSRDREGGEQFF. J is TRBJ2-1 and V is TRBV4-1; TRBD1 matches at 9 bases. This CDR3 is built from 15 residues. CDR1 and CDR2 (germline): MGHRA, YSYEKL. The junction had 12 bases not matched to a gene; V was cut back by 5 bases and J by 10 bases.

The rearrangement links TRBV6-5 to TRBJ1-2; 7 bases are shared with TRBD1. V shed 6 bases and J 8 bases; nucleotides not matched to a gene: 9. Germline V gene sequence: CDR1 MNHEY, CDR2 SVGAGI. This CDR3 comprises 13 residues. The CDR3 here is CASSGRTGRGYTF. CDR3 coding DNA: TGTGCCAGCAGCGGTAGGACAGGCCGAGGCTACACCTTC.

The chain combines TRBV6-1 with TRBJ1-3; no firm D call. Per the germline V gene, CDR1 is MNHNS and CDR2 is SASEGT. Trimming removed 2 bases at V and 0 bases at J, with 5 bases between. The CDR3 spans 14 residues. CDR3 residues: CASSEHPSGNTIYF. Written as DNA, the CDR3 is TGTGCCAGCAGTGAACATCCCTCTGGAAACACCATATATTTT.

This clone was seen a handful of times. The CDR3 nucleotides are TGTGCCAGCAGCCAACGAGCAACTAATGAAAAACTGTTTTTT. It specifies CASSQRATNEKLFF. The genes are TRBV3-1 (or the pseudogene TRBV3-2) and TRBJ1-4; no clear D gene. V lost 2 bases, J lost 0 bases, and 4 bases lay in between. The CDR3 sequence is 14 residues long. CDR1 is LGHDT and CDR2 is YNNKEL in the germline V gene (reference sequence).

This chain connects TRBV19 to TRBJ2-1, with 10 nucleotides matching TRBD2. V trimming: 3 bases; J trimming: 9 bases; junction bases outside the gene matches: 2. CDR1 is LNHDA, CDR2 SQIVND, per germline (reference sequence). This CDR3 spans 13 amino acids. The DNA of the CDR3 is TGTGCCAGTAGTATCTTAGCGGGGGGTGAGCAGTTCTTC. Protein product: CASSILAGGEQFF.

The chain joins TRBV6-5 to TRBJ2-7, with D perhaps TRBD1 (6 bases). Per germline, CDR1 MNHEY and CDR2 SVGAGI. This CDR3 comprises 13 residues. V was pared by 8 bases and J by 4 bases, with 15 bases between. CDR3 loop: CASSDGGGYEQYF. The CDR3 coding sequence is TGTGCCAGCTCCGATGGGGGCGGATACGAGCAGTACTTC.

The chain uses TRBV7-2 and TRBJ2-7, with a tentative D call TRBD2 (6 bases). Germline V gene lookup returns CDR1 SGHTA and CDR2 FQGNSA. The V end lost 5 bases, the J end lost 1 base, and 15 bases lay between the germline ends. The CDR3 spans 15 residues. The DNA for the CDR3 is TGTGCCAGCAGCAACGGGGGATCCCAATCCTACGAGCAGTACTTC. It encodes CASSNGGSQSYEQYF.

This clone has a single count. The CDR3 DNA reads TGTGCCAGCAGTGGCGAGGTGAACTATGGCTACACCTTC. Translated, it gives CASSGEVNYGYTF. The chain links TRBV5-4 to TRBJ1-2, with D hard to call. Looked up from germline, CDR1 is SGHNT and CDR2 is YYREEE (reference sequence). The CDR3 covers 13 residues. Trimming pared 5 bases from V and 2 bases from J, leaving 10 bases between.

The rearrangement links TRBV18 to TRBJ1-1; the match to TRBD1 covers 8 bases. This CDR3 has 15 amino acids. The germline gives CDR1 KGHSH, CDR2 LQKENI. The V gene end was trimmed by 4 bases and the J gene end by 1 base; junction bases not matched to a gene: 5. The CDR3 DNA is TGTGCCAGCTCACGAGGGACAGGTGGGAACACTGAAGCTTTCTTT. Protein product: CASSRGTGGNTEAFF.

This sequence joins TRBV5-1 and TRBJ2-1, with 8 bases matching TRBD2. Trimming removed 1 base from V and 9 bases from J; junction bases left unmatched: 9. Germline V gives CDR1 SGHRS, CDR2 YFSETQ. The CDR3 loop spans 15 amino acids. CDR3 loop: CASSLPLAGSPEQFF. The CDR3 bases are TGCGCCAGCAGCTTGCCGTTAGCGGGGAGTCCTGAGCAGTTCTTC.

The chain couples TRBV7-9 to TRBJ2-3, with 7 bases aligning to TRBD2. The CDR3 runs to 16 residues. Per germline, CDR1 SEHNR and CDR2 FQNEAQ (reference sequence). V lost 4 bases and J lost 0; bases outside the gene matches: 7. The CDR3 loop reads CASSSTSALSTDTQYF. CDR3 DNA sequence: TGTGCCAGCAGCTCAACTAGCGCTCTAAGCACAGATACGCAGTATTTT.

The rearrangement joins TRBV4-2 to TRBJ2-7; 8 nucleotides agree with TRBD2. The V segment lost 3 bases and the J segment 2 bases; nucleotides outside the gene matches: 6. CDR3 length: 15 amino acids. Germline CDR1 and CDR2: LGHNA and YNFKEQ. CDR3 DNA: TGTGCCAGCAGCCATGAAATAGCGGGGACCTACGAGCAGTACTTC. It codes for CASSHEIAGTYEQYF.